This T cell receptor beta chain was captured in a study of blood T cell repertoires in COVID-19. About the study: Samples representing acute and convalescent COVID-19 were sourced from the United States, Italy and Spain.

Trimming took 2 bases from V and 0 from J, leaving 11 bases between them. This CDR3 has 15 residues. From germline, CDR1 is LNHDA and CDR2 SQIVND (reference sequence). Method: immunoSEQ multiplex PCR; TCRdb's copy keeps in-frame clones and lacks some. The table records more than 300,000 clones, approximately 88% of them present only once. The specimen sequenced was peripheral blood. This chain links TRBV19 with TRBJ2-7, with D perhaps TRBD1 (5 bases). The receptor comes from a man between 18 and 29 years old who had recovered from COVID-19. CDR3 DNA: TGTGCCAGTAGTATAAGCCAGGGTGACTCCTACGAGCAGTACTTC. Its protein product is CASSISQGDSYEQYF.